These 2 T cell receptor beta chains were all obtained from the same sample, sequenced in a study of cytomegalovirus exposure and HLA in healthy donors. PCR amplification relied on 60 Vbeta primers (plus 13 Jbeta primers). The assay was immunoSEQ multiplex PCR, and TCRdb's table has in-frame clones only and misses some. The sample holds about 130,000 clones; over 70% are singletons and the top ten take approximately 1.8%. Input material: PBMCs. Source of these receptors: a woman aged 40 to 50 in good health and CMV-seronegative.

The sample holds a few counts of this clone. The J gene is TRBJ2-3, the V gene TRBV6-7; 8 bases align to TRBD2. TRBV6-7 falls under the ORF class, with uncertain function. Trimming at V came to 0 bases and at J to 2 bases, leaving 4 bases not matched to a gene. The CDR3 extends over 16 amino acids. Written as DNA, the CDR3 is TGTGCCAGCAGTTACTCCCGTAGCGGGACCACAGATACGCAGTATTTT. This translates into CASSYSRSGTTDTQYF.

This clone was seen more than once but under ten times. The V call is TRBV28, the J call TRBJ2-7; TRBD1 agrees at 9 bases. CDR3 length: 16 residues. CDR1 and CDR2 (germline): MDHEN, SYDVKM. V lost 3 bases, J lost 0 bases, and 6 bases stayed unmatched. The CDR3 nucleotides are TGTGCCAGCAGTTTGTACAGGGACAGGGCCTCCTACGAGCAGTACTTC. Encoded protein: CASSLYRDRASYEQYF.